These T cell receptor beta chains were read from a single sample in a study of CD8 T cells in Susac syndrome. TCRdb processed the immunoSEQ multiplex PCR reads anew with MiXCR; each CDR3 protein has one entry. In the table there are about 200,000 distinct CDR3 sequences, 80% to 95% of which are singletons. Sample: CD8+ T cells from PBMCs. All receptors come from a human donor with multiple sclerosis. Both conserved end residues are part of each CDR3. Fields, in order: V gene, clone size, J gene, D gene, CDR3 protein, CDR3 DNA. D genes are given only for firm matches. The listing skips clone size in some rows; elsewhere it reads once, few, many or a size class.

>TRBV30|.|TRBJ2-7|TRBD2
CAWSGLGRSLDEQYF
TGTGCCTGGAGTGGCCTCGGGAGGTCGCTTGACGAGCAGTACTTC
>TRBV19|.|TRBJ2-7|TRBD1
CASSIVGQGSEQYF
TGTGCCAGTAGTATAGTAGGACAGGGATCCGAGCAGTACTTC
>TRBV5-4|.|TRBJ2-5|TRBD2
CASRGDLETQYF
TGTGCCAGCCGGGGGGACCTAGAGACCCAGTACTTC
>TRBV25-1|.|TRBJ2-2|.
CASMQGPGELFF
TGTGCCAGCATGCAGGGACCCGGGGAGCTGTTTTTT
>TRBV30|.|TRBJ1-1|.
CAWTEVGTEAFF
TGTGCCTGGACTGAGGTGGGCACTGAAGCTTTCTTT
>TRBV5-1|few|TRBJ2-7|.
CASSLDGNEQYF
TGCGCCAGCAGCTTGGACGGGAACGAGCAGTACTTC
>TRBV6-5|.|TRBJ2-5|.
CASSHLDSIGETQYF
TGTGCCAGCAGTCACCTGGACTCAATTGGGGAGACCCAGTACTTC
>TRBV20-1|.|TRBJ2-3|.
CSARVRSGYTQYF
TGCAGTGCTAGAGTGCGAAGTGGATATACGCAGTATTTT
>TRBV20-1|.|TRBJ1-1|TRBD1
CSARDGTGDTEAFF
TGCAGTGCTAGAGACGGGACAGGGGACACTGAAGCTTTCTTT
>TRBV13|.|TRBJ2-7|.
CASSLAGAGGEEQYF
TGTGCCAGCAGCTTAGCAGGGGCTGGCGGGGAAGAGCAGTACTTC